This T cell receptor beta chain originates from a study of T cells in Graves' hyperthyroidism and ophthalmopathy. Overall study context: Before any treatment, at initial diagnosis, peripheral blood was collected.

With respect to this clonotype: The antigen is unknown.

With duration under 3 months, ophthalmopathy was active: Clinical Activity Score at least 3, NOSPECS at least 4. The study left out patients who had uncontrolled infection, other autoimmune disease, pregnancy or lactation. This CDR3 contains 19 residues. V shed 1 base, J shed 1 base, and the junction held 9 bases outside the gene matches. The germline V gene encodes CDR1 DFQATT and CDR2 SNEGSKA (reference sequence). Whole-study findings and limits: Separation of ophthalmopathy from stable hyperthyroidism was achieved by a 13 V-J model.

What was amplified from RNA transcripts were TCR beta CDR3 regions. The primer set for the first-round RT-PCR of the TCR CDR3 was HTBI. Each CDR3 protein gets one entry after TCRdb re-called the multiplex PCR reads with MiXCR. This table holds a few hundred thousand distinct CDR3 sequences, roughly 15% found once. Sequencing input: blood. The source is a woman in her 40s with Graves' ophthalmopathy. The rearrangement uses TRBV20-1 and TRBJ2-1, with TRBD2 matching 14 bases. The CDR3 here is CSARAGLAGGRNSYNEQFF. In DNA form, the CDR3 reads TGCAGTGCTAGAGCTGGACTAGCGGGAGGTAGGAATTCCTACAATGAGCAGTTCTTC.